This T cell receptor (beta chain) originates from a study of response to subunit inactivated influenza vaccine. MiXCR was run by TCRdb on the RT-PCR reads, yielding one entry per CDR3 protein. Counted here are about half a million distinct CDR3 sequences, less than 8% occurring once; the ten biggest clones make up roughly 13%. Germline loops: CDR1 SGHRS, CDR2 YFSETQ. V lost 1 base and J 3 bases, leaving 13 bases between the germline ends. The CDR3 has 15 amino acids. This clonotype was observed at least ten times. Its antigen is not identified. Overall study results and limits: The authors proposed limited new T cell recruitment per seasonal influenza vaccination.

The receptor was derived from a man between 50 and 69 years old who received an inactivated influenza vaccine. This chain links TRBV5-1 with TRBJ1-2; no clear D. This specimen was PBMCs from blood, taken 23 to 25 months after vaccination. CDR3: CASSLSPEMDYGYTF. CDR3 sequence (DNA): TGCGCCAGCAGCTTGTCGCCGGAAATGGACTATGGCTACACCTTC.